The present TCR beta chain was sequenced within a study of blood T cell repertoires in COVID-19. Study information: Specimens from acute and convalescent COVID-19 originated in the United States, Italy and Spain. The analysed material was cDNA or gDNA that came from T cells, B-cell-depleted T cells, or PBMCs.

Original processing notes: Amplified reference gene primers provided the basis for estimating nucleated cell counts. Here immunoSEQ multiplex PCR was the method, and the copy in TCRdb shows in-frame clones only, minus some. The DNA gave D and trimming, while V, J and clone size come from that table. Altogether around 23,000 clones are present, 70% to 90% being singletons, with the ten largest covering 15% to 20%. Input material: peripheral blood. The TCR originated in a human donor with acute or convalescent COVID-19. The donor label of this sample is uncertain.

The DNA of the CDR3 is TGTGCCAGCAGGTCAGGAGGGGCTCGCGAGCAGTACTTC. This codes for CASRSGGAREQYF. The chain recombines TRBV6-5 with TRBJ2-7, with D maybe TRBD2 (6 bases). Trimming took off 6 bases at V and 6 bases at J, with 15 bases between the two ends. Germline loops: CDR1 MNHEY, CDR2 SVGAGI. This CDR3 has 13 amino acids.